These 22 T cell receptor beta chains came from one sample sequenced in a study of T-cell memory formation after mild COVID-19 (dated by TCRdb to about 2021). Libraries were made using 5' RACE. Sequencing used an Illumina NovaSeq 6000. The public sequencing data were trimmed at Q25 with fastp and processed into clonotypes with MiXCR by TCRdb, which kept only in-frame beta chains. A single entry per CDR3 protein holds the most common genes and DNA from its merged rows. This sample comprises hundreds of thousands of distinct CDR3 sequences, approximately 27% of them detected only once. The top ten constitute roughly 13% of the sample. Sequenced material: PBMCs or a T cell subset sorted from them (not recorded which). The receptors here all came from an adult woman who had mild COVID-19 (a few samples of this study predate the infection). The sample titles of this study are shuffled in the database, so cell type and time point are left out; the donor was told from shared clones.

V gene TRBV4-2 combines with J gene TRBJ2-7; 12 bases are shared with TRBD2. CDR1 is LGHNA and CDR2 is YNFKEQ in the germline V gene. With V trimmed by 2 bases and J by 2 bases, 4 bases remained unmatched. The CDR3 has 16 residues. The CDR3, as DNA: TGTGCCAGCAGCCAACTAGCGGGAGGGAGGGCCTACGAGCAGTACTTC. Translating gives CASSQLAGGRAYEQYF.

The chain has TRBV10-3 and TRBJ2-7; D is unclear. CDR1 and CDR2 from the germline V gene are ENHRY and SYGVKD. V was cut by 2 bases and J by 2 bases, with 13 bases left in between. This CDR3 region has 15 residues. The CDR3 sequence is CAISENPETPYEQYF. The CDR3 DNA is TGTGCCATCAGTGAGAATCCCGAGACGCCCTACGAGCAGTACTTC.

This clonotype was counted a few times. V is TRBV20-1 and J is TRBJ2-3, with D perhaps matching TRBD2 (6 bases). Germline V CDR1 and CDR2: DFQATT, SNEGSKA (reference sequence). The CDR3 is 15 amino acids. Trimming pared 8 bases from V and 2 bases from J, leaving 20 bases between. The CDR3 reads CSMGDSLRPTDTQYF. The CDR3 nucleotides are TGCAGTATGGGGGACTCCTTACGCCCCACAGATACGCAGTATTTT.

The rearrangement joins TRBV2 to TRBJ2-1; TRBD1 is a possible D gene (6 bases). Germline V gene lookup returns CDR1 SNHLY and CDR2 FYNNEI. Trimming removed 3 bases at V and 5 bases at J, with 17 bases between. The CDR3 covers 16 residues. In DNA, the CDR3 is TGTGCCAGCAGTGATCCTCAACAGGGCCCCGACAATGAGCAGTTCTTC. Protein product: CASSDPQQGPDNEQFF.

This clonotype was observed a few times. The rearrangement uses TRBV29-1 and TRBJ2-5; no definite D call. CDR1 SQVTM and CDR2 ANQGSEA come from the germline V gene. The CDR3 sequence is 13 residues long. With 4 bases removed from V and 1 base from J, the gap between germline ends came to 10 bases. The DNA of the CDR3 is TGCAGCGTTGTTGTCCCGGGCCAAGAGACCCAGTACTTC. Translation gives CSVVVPGQETQYF.

This chain connects TRBV6-4 to TRBJ2-3; 10 bases line up with TRBD2. The germline V gene has CDR1 MRHNA and CDR2 SNTAGT. The CDR3 has 15 residues. Trimming cost V 8 bases and J 2 bases; bases outside gene matches: 7. CDR3: CASSAAGGPTDTQYF. The CDR3 nucleotides read TGTGCCAGCTCGGCAGCGGGGGGGCCCACAGATACGCAGTATTTT.

This clonotype was found a few times. This chain uses TRBV4-3 with TRBJ2-1; D gene ambiguous. Germline V gene lookup returns CDR1 LGHNA and CDR2 YSLEER. The CDR3 is 16 amino acids. V was pared by 0 bases and J by 2 bases, with 11 bases between. CDR3 nucleotides: TGCGCCAGCAGCCAAGATCCGGGCACCACCTACAATGAGCAGTTCTTC. Protein product: CASSQDPGTTYNEQFF.

This clonotype was observed a few times. J is TRBJ2-1 and V is TRBV15, with D uncertain. V gave up 0 bases and J gave up 10 bases, with 10 bases separating them. Per the germline V gene, CDR1 is LNHNV and CDR2 is YYDKDF (reference sequence). The CDR3 loop spans 13 amino acids. DNA of the CDR3: TGTGCCACCAGCAGAGATAATCGTAGGGAGCAGTTCTTC. Its translation is CATSRDNRREQFF.

This clonotype was counted only a few times. The chain recombines TRBV7-9 with TRBJ2-6; D remains unclear. Germline CDR1 and CDR2: SEHNR and FQNEAQ (reference sequence). This CDR3 has 18 residues. V lost 2 bases to trimming and J lost 0 bases, with 14 bases between them. CDR3 sequence: CASSLHWALSSGANVLTF. The CDR3, as DNA: TGTGCCAGCAGCTTACACTGGGCTCTAAGCTCTGGGGCCAACGTCCTGACTTTC. Variable domain in full (rest from reference TRBV7-9 and TRBJ2-6): DTGVSQNPRHKITKRGQNVTFRCDPISEHNRLYWYRQTLGQGPEFLTYFQNEAQLEKSRLLSDRFSAERPKGSFSTLEIQRTEQGDSAMYLCASSLHWALSSGANVLTFGAGSRLTVL.

The CDR3 region is CASSLRLAGGPETQYF. Here the CDR3 DNA reads TGTGCCAGCAGCTTGAGGCTAGCGGGAGGGCCAGAGACCCAGTACTTC. The chain carries TRBV5-6 and TRBJ2-5; 12 bases line up with TRBD2. CDR1 and CDR2 from the germline V gene are SGHDT and YYEEEE. V lost 1 base to trimming and J lost 4 bases; unmatched junction nucleotides: 5. This CDR3 has 16 residues.

The chain combines TRBV20-1 with TRBJ2-1; D might be TRBD2 (5 bases). V was trimmed by 1 base and J by 0 bases, leaving 10 bases between them. The CDR3 has 15 residues. Germline loops: CDR1 DFQATT, CDR2 SNEGSKA (reference sequence). The CDR3 loop reads CSARVGAVSYNEQFF. DNA for the CDR3: TGCAGTGCTAGAGTAGGAGCGGTCTCCTACAATGAGCAGTTCTTC.

The gene calls are TRBV5-6 and TRBJ1-1; no firm D call. Trimming left V 3 bases short and J 10 bases short, with 13 bases between. Germline V gene lookup returns CDR1 SGHDT and CDR2 YYEEEE. This CDR3 is built from 12 residues. The CDR3, as DNA: TGTGCCAGCAGCTCGTCGGGGATTGTAGCTTTCTTT. This codes for CASSSSGIVAFF.

The chain links TRBV14 to TRBJ1-6; D not certain. Germline V lookup: CDR1 SGHDN, CDR2 FVKESK. This CDR3 contains 13 residues. Trimming took 3 bases from V and 9 from J, leaving 9 bases between them. The CDR3 coding sequence is TGTGCCAGCAGCCACACGTCGGGTTCACCCCTCCACTTT. Translating it yields CASSHTSGSPLHF.

The sample holds a few counts of this clonotype. The rearrangement joins TRBV5-1 to TRBJ2-7; TRBD1 matches at 12 bases. CDR1 is SGHRS, CDR2 YFSETQ, per germline. The junction had 15 bases not matched to a gene; V was cut back by 4 bases and J by 4 bases. The length of the CDR3 is 18 residues. CDR3 residues: CASSPPLGTGGKWYEQYF. The CDR3 bases are TGCGCCAGCAGCCCCCCCCTCGGGACAGGGGGCAAGTGGTACGAGCAGTACTTC.

A few counts support this clonotype. The chain couples TRBV5-1 to TRBJ2-5; D is unresolved. The CDR3 runs 13 residues. The V gene's germline CDR1 is SGHRS and CDR2 YFSETQ. V gave up 4 bases and J gave up 6 bases, with 13 bases separating them. The CDR3 DNA reads as TGCGCCAGCAGCCTTGTTGTGGATCAGACCCAGTACTTC. It specifies CASSLVVDQTQYF.

This clonotype turned up a few times. The chain employs TRBV12-3 or TRBV12-4 and TRBJ2-3; no definite D call. The germline V and J ends were trimmed by 5 bases and 0 bases, with 9 bases remaining between them. The CDR3 totals 14 residues. In nucleotides, the CDR3 is TGTGCCAGCAGTAACTCCCCTAGCACAGATACGCAGTATTTT. Its translation is CASSNSPSTDTQYF.

This clonotype was detected only a few times. The chain employs TRBV20-1 and TRBJ1-1, with a tentative D call TRBD1 (6 bases). The CDR3 runs 13 residues. Per germline, CDR1 DFQATT and CDR2 SNEGSKA (reference sequence). CDR3 residues: CSAGGTPNTEAFF. CDR3 nucleotide sequence: TGCAGCGCTGGGGGGACACCAAACACTGAAGCTTTCTTT.

This clonotype has a handful of counts. The chain joins TRBV12-3 or TRBV12-4 to TRBJ2-3, with unresolved D. The CDR3 length is 12 residues. The V end lost 6 bases, the J end lost 9 bases, and 13 bases lay between the germline ends. Written as DNA, the CDR3 is TGTGCCAGCAGCTCGCCCCCCTCGACGCAGTATTTT. Translated, it gives CASSSPPSTQYF.

The chain couples TRBV9 to TRBJ1-1; the D is unclear. Germline V lookup: CDR1 SGDLS, CDR2 YYNGEE. V lost 4 bases and J 10 bases, leaving 17 bases between the germline ends. This CDR3 has 13 residues. The DNA of the CDR3 is TGTGCCAGCAGCTCGGGCGACCCGTTTGGAGCTTTCTTT. Encoded protein: CASSSGDPFGAFF.

This chain links TRBV29-1 with TRBJ2-7; D possibly corresponds to TRBD2 (6 bases). The V gene lost 0 bases and the J gene lost 6 bases, with 15 bases spanning the gap. From germline, CDR1 is SQVTM and CDR2 ANQGSEA. CDR3 size: 14 residues. The CDR3 sequence is CSVEDWRGASEQYF. The CDR3 DNA is TGCAGCGTTGAAGATTGGAGGGGCGCGTCCGAGCAGTACTTC.

This chain connects TRBV20-1 to TRBJ2-3, with a possible D match to TRBD2 (6 bases). The V gene lost 6 bases and the J gene lost 2 bases, with 15 bases spanning the gap. Per the germline V gene, CDR1 is DFQATT and CDR2 is SNEGSKA (reference sequence). The CDR3 totals 14 residues. The chain's CDR3 is CSATPGLPTDTQYF. The CDR3 nucleotides are TGCAGTGCGACGCCGGGACTCCCCACAGATACGCAGTATTTT.

The rearrangement links TRBV4-1 to TRBJ2-7; 9 nucleotides align to TRBD2. CDR3 length equals 16 residues. Germline V gives CDR1 MGHRA, CDR2 YSYEKL. Losses at the gene ends were 3 bases for V and 4 bases for J; bases not matched to a gene: 10. The CDR3 coding sequence is TGCGCCAGCAGCCATGATTTAGCGGGAGTTAGTTACGAGCAGTACTTC. This codes for CASSHDLAGVSYEQYF.